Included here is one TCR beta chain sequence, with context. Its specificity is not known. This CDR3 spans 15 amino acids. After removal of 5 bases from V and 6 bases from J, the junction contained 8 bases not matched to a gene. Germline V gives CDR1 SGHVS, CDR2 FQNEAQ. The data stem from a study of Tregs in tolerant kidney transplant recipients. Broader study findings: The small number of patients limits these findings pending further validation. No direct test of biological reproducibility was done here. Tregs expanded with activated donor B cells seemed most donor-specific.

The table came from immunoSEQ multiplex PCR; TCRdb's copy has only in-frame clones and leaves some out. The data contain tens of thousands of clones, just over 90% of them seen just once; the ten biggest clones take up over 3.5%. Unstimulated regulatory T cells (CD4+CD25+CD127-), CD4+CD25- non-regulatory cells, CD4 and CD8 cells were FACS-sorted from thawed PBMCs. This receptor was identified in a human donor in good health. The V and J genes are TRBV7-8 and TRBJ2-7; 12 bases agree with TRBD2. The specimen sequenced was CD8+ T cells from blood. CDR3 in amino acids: CASSPWTSGMAEQYF. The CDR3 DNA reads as TGTGCCAGCAGCCCGTGGACTAGCGGGATGGCCGAGCAGTACTTC. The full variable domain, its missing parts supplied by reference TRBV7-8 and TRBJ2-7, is GAGVSQSPRYKVAKRGQDVALRCDPISGHVSLFWYQQALGQGPEFLTYFQNEAQLDKSGLPSDRFFAERPEGSVSTLKIQRTQQEDSAVYLCASSPWTSGMAEQYFGPGTRLTVT.